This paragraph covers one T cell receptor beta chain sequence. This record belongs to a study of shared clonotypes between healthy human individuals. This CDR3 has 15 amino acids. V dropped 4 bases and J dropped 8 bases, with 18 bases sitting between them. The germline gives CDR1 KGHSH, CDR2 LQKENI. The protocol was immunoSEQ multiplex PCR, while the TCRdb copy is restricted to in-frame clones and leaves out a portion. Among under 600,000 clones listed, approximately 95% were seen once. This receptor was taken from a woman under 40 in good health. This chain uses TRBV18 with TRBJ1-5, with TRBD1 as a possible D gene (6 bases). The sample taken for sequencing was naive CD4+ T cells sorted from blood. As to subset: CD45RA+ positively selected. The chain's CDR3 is CASSLGEGDVEPQHF. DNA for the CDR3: TGTGCCAGCTCACTGGGGGAGGGGGACGTGGAGCCCCAGCATTTT.